The entry below describes one TCR beta chain. Its antigen is as yet unknown. The data were taken from a study of cytomegalovirus exposure and HLA in healthy donors. Study-wide results and caveats: First-cohort TCR clusters were later found to tend to co-occur in the roughly 130 validation repertoires. Despite most TCR sequences being rare, some public TCRs occurred in many donors.

V was pared by 0 bases and J by 4 bases, with 14 bases between. There are 16 residues in the CDR3. In germline, CDR1 is SGHNT, CDR2 YYREEE (reference sequence). Data came from immunoSEQ multiplex PCR; TCRdb stores just in-frame clones and leaves some out. The sample records a few hundred thousand clones, more than 75% being singletons. The J gene is TRBJ2-1, the V gene TRBV5-4; maybe TRBD1 (6 bases). The clonotype was recovered from a woman aged 18-29 years in good health and CMV-seronegative. What was sequenced was PBMCs. CDR3 nucleotides: TGTGCCAGCAGCTTGGGTGTGGGACAAGAATACAATGAGCAGTTCTTC. Encoded protein: CASSLGVGQEYNEQFF. Complete variable domain (other parts from reference TRBV5-4 and TRBJ2-1): ETGVTQSPTHLIKTRGQQVTLRCSSQSGHNTVSWYQQALGQGPQFIFQYYREEENGRGNFPPRFSGLQFPNYSSELNVNALELDDSALYLCASSLGVGQEYNEQFFGPGTRLTVL.